The rows below give T cell receptor beta chains drawn from one sample of a study of CD8+CD57+ T cells in acquired aplastic anemia. TCRdb re-called the reads through MiXCR, storing one row per CDR3 protein. The sample includes a few hundred thousand distinct CDR3 sequences, approximately 57% of them seen just once. The sequenced sample consisted of sorted CD4+, CD8+, or CD8+CD57+ T cells (not recorded which) from PBMCs. The origin of the receptors is a human donor with severe aplastic anemia or a healthy control (not recorded which). The CDR3 runs from the conserved cysteine through the conserved F or W. The D gene is left open where the match is weak. For some rows the clone size is stated as once, few or many, or as a class when expanded; others skip it.

-	TRBV24-1	TRBJ2-1	TRBD1	TGTGCCACCGAGGACAGGGGGCGGGACGAGCAGTTCTTC	CATEDRGRDEQFF
-	TRBV7-2	TRBJ2-7	TRBD2	TGTGCCAGCAGCTTATGGGGCGGCTCCTCTAGCGGTTACGAGCAGTACTTC	CASSLWGGSSSGYEQYF
few	TRBV20-1	TRBJ1-2	-	TGCAGTGCTAGACTACCAGATGGCTATGGCTACACCTTC	CSARLPDGYGYTF
-	TRBV29-1	TRBJ2-2	-	TGCAGCGTTGAGACTATAGGGGGTTTGAACACCGGGGAGCTGTTTTTT	CSVETIGGLNTGELFF
once	TRBV29-1	TRBJ1-3	-	-	CSVGIGTGNTVYF
-	TRBV6-5	TRBJ2-1	TRBD2	TGTGCCAGCGGGGGGGGTAGCACCTACAATGAGCAGTTCTTC	CASGGGSTYNEQFF
-	TRBV19	TRBJ2-7	TRBD2	TGTGCCAGTACGCTTGGGCGGGGGGTTCTTCCCCTTCTTGCCTCCTACGAGCAGTACTTC	CASTLGRGVLPLLASYEQYF
-	TRBV7-9	TRBJ2-7	TRBD2	TGTGCCAGCACCCCGGGACTAAAAGTCTACGAGCAGTACTTC	CASTPGLKVYEQYF
-	TRBV24-1	TRBJ1-5	-	TGTGCCACCAGCGATTCTACGGGACCCAATCAGCCCCAGCATTTT	CATSDSTGPNQPQHF
-	TRBV7-8	TRBJ2-5	TRBD1	TGTGCCAGCAGCTTAGAGGGACAGGGAAGTAGGGAGACCCAGTACTTC	CASSLEGQGSRETQYF